These 18 T cell receptor beta chains came from one sample sequenced in a study of HIV-infected patients and healthy controls. Alpha and beta constant-region primers primed reverse transcription of about 500 ng RNA. Separate chain-specific third strand synthesis with multiplexing indices produced the alpha and beta libraries. MiXCR, applied by TCRdb to the 5' RACE reads, yields one record per CDR3 protein. The sample records around 20,000 distinct CDR3 sequences, roughly 9.5% being singletons. No cell fractionation was done, so the repertoire covers all unsorted peripheral blood T cells. Sequenced: blood. The receptors derive from an adult in good health.

This clonotype occurred many times. CDR3 nucleotides: TGCAGTGCTAGACCGGACTCCACAGATACGCAGTATTTT. This encodes CSARPDSTDTQYF. The chain joins TRBV20-1 to TRBJ2-3; D possibly corresponds to TRBD2 (5 bases). Per germline, CDR1 DFQATT and CDR2 SNEGSKA (reference sequence). The CDR3 runs to 13 residues. V shed 2 bases and J shed 2 bases, with 8 bases lying between them.

The sample holds many counts of this clonotype. The chain has TRBV24-1 and TRBJ2-3, with TRBD1 matching over 9 bases. V gave up 4 bases and J gave up 4 bases; unmatched junction bases: 5. Germline CDR1 is KGHDR and CDR2 is SFDVKD. This CDR3 has 15 amino acids. CDR3 sequence (DNA): TGTGCCACCAGTGACAATGGACAGGGGTCAGATACGCAGTATTTT. Translation: CATSDNGQGSDTQYF.

CDR3: CSVVRGLGTEAFF. CDR3 coding DNA: TGCAGCGTTGTAAGGGGTTTAGGCACTGAAGCTTTCTTT. This rearrangement joins TRBV29-1 to TRBJ1-1; TRBD1 is a possible D gene (5 bases). The CDR3 sequence is 13 residues long. Per germline, CDR1 SQVTM and CDR2 ANQGSEA. Trimming shortened V by 4 bases and J by 4 bases, and 13 bases separated the two germline ends.

This sequence joins TRBV11-1 and TRBJ2-1; 11 bases are shared with TRBD2. After removal of 6 bases from V and 8 bases from J, the junction contained 3 bases not matched to a gene. This CDR3 is built from 13 residues. Germline V gene lookup returns CDR1 SGHAT and CDR2 FQDESV (reference sequence). CDR3 coding DNA: TGTGCCAGCAGAAAGGGACTAGCGGATGAGCAGTTCTTC. It is translated as CASRKGLADEQFF.

There are many counts of this clonotype. The chain carries TRBV6-2 or TRBV6-3 and TRBJ2-5; 8 positions match TRBD2. This CDR3 is built from 17 residues. The germline gives CDR1 MNHEY, CDR2 SVGEGT. After removal of 7 bases from V and 4 bases from J, the junction contained 17 bases not matched to a gene. The CDR3 DNA reads TGTGCCAGCATCCCCGGTGGAGCGGGAGCTCTAGGAGAGACCCAGTACTTC. It specifies CASIPGGAGALGETQYF.

This clonotype was observed many times. The rearrangement joins TRBV20-1 to TRBJ2-2; D is ambiguous. The CDR3 runs 15 residues. Per the germline V gene, CDR1 is DFQATT and CDR2 is SNEGSKA (reference sequence). V lost 6 bases and J 1 base, leaving 15 bases between the germline ends. The CDR3 loop is CSALSGRKNTGELFF. The CDR3 region has the DNA TGCAGTGCGTTATCAGGAAGGAAGAACACCGGGGAGCTGTTTTTT.

By share of the sample, this clonotype is medium-sized. As DNA, the CDR3 is TGTGCTAGTGGTTTGGGGAGCACCGGGGAGCTGTTTTTT. Amino acid sequence: CASGLGSTGELFF. The chain is built from TRBV12-5 and TRBJ2-2; D gene ambiguous. Trimming cost V 1 base and J 4 bases, with 4 bases left between them. The germline V gene has CDR1 LGHNT and CDR2 FRNRAP. There are 13 residues in the CDR3.

This clonotype is medium-sized (0.01 to 0.1%). The chain combines TRBV6-2 or TRBV6-3 with TRBJ2-5; maybe TRBD2 (5 bases). Germline CDR1 reads MNHEY; CDR2 reads SVGEGT. The CDR3 has 15 amino acids. Between the trimmed V and J ends, which lost 7 bases and 1 base, there was a span of 16 bases. Here the CDR3 reads CASTGLGLVQETQYF. The CDR3 DNA reads as TGTGCCAGCACCGGACTTGGACTGGTCCAAGAGACCCAGTACTTC.

J is TRBJ2-2 and V is TRBV10-2; TRBD1 aligns across 8 bases. The CDR3 runs 14 residues. Germline CDR1 reads WSHSY; CDR2 reads SAAADI. Trimming removed 8 bases from V and 3 bases from J; junction bases left unmatched: 5. CDR3 bases: TGCGCCAGCTCGACAGGGGTTGACACCGGGGAGCTGTTTTTT. Translating it yields CASSTGVDTGELFF.

By share, this clonotype counts as medium-sized. V usage is TRBV10-3 and J usage is TRBJ2-1; D gene uncertain. Trimming shortened V by 6 bases and J by 5 bases, and 17 bases separated the two germline ends. The CDR3 totals 15 residues. CDR1 and CDR2 (germline): ENHRY, SYGVKD. The CDR3 spells CAISPKGVLDNEQFF. The CDR3 DNA reads TGTGCCATCAGCCCGAAAGGCGTTTTAGACAATGAGCAGTTCTTC.

This clonotype was seen repeatedly, ten times or more. This chain connects TRBV28 to TRBJ2-7, with 13 bases identical to TRBD2. V shed 6 bases, J shed 6 bases, and the junction held 5 bases outside the gene matches. This CDR3 has 14 residues. The germline V gene has CDR1 MDHEN and CDR2 SYDVKM. The CDR3 DNA reads as TGTGCCAGCAGCACTAGCGGGAGGGCCTCCGAGCAGTACTTC. Translation: CASSTSGRASEQYF.

This clonotype has ten or more counts. The V call is TRBV7-2, the J call TRBJ1-4; the D is unclear. Germline CDR1 is SGHTA and CDR2 is FQGNSA. The CDR3 runs to 13 residues. The V and J ends lost 6 bases and 8 bases respectively, with 13 bases between them. The CDR3 loop is CASSVGIREKLFF. CDR3 sequence (DNA): TGTGCCAGCAGTGTAGGGATTCGAGAAAAACTGTTTTTT.

This clonotype is classed as medium-sized. The CDR3 here is CASSKFSPGTGQETQYF. The CDR3 region has the DNA TGTGCCAGCAGCAAGTTCTCCCCCGGGACAGGTCAAGAGACCCAGTACTTC. This chain joins TRBV11-2 and TRBJ2-5; TRBD1 aligns across 8 bases. In germline, CDR1 is SGHAT, CDR2 FQNNGV. The V segment lost 5 bases and the J segment 2 bases; nucleotides outside the gene matches: 13. This CDR3 has 17 residues.

This clonotype is judged medium-sized. The rearrangement links TRBV4-1 to TRBJ2-2; 7 bases fit TRBD1. The CDR3 has 17 amino acids. V gave up 2 bases and J gave up 0 bases; unmatched junction bases: 6. Per germline, CDR1 MGHRA and CDR2 YSYEKL. Here the CDR3 DNA reads TGCGCCAGCAGCCAATTAGGGGGCAGGTCGAACACCGGGGAGCTGTTTTTT. The encoded protein is CASSQLGGRSNTGELFF.

There are many counts of this clonotype. The V and J genes are TRBV11-2 and TRBJ1-1, with 8 positions matching TRBD1. The germline V gene has CDR1 SGHAT and CDR2 FQNNGV. This CDR3 is built from 15 residues. The J segment lost 5 bases and the V segment lost 4 bases, leaving 9 bases of the junction unmatched. The CDR3 protein is CASSSRTGITTEAFF. The CDR3 region has the DNA TGTGCCAGCAGCTCTCGGACAGGGATTACGACTGAAGCTTTCTTT.

This clonotype appeared a few times. V gene TRBV3-1 combines with J gene TRBJ2-2; D is unclear. The CDR3 is 15 amino acids. V shed 0 bases and J shed 4 bases, with 9 bases lying between them. CDR1 is LGHDT, CDR2 YNNKEL, per germline (reference sequence). This CDR3 is CASSQDWDGTGELFF. For the CDR3, the DNA is TGTGCCAGCAGCCAAGATTGGGATGGCACCGGGGAGCTGTTTTTT.

This clonotype counts as medium-sized. The chain links TRBV5-5 to TRBJ1-1, with 8 bases matching TRBD1. Germline loops: CDR1 SGHKS, CDR2 YYEKEE (reference sequence). CDR3 size: 16 residues. Trimming at V came to 1 base and at J to 3 bases, leaving 8 bases not matched to a gene. The CDR3 spells CASSLRTGQFDTEAFF. DNA of the CDR3: TGTGCCAGCAGCTTGAGGACAGGGCAGTTTGACACTGAAGCTTTCTTT.

Ten or more counts support this clonotype. V gene TRBV29-1 combines with J gene TRBJ2-4, with 7 positions matching TRBD2. V dropped 4 bases and J dropped 7; count of bases not matched to a gene: 7. Germline CDR1 SQVTM, CDR2 ANQGSEA. The CDR3 spans 13 residues. The CDR3 bases are TGCAGCGTTGGGGGTCAGGGAGGGAACATTCAGTACTTC. It codes for CSVGGQGGNIQYF.